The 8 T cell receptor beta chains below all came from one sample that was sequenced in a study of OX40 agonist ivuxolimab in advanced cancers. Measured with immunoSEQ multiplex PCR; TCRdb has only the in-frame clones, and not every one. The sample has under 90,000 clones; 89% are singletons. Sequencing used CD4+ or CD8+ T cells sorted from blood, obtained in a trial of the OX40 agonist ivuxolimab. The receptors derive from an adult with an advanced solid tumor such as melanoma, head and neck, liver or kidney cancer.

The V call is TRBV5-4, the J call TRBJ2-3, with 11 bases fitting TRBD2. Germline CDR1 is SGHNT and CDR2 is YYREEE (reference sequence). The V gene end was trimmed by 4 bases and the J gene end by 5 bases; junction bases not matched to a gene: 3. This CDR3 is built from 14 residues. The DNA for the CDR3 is TGTGCCAGCAGCGAGACTAGCGGGGTAGATACGCAGTATTTT. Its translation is CASSETSGVDTQYF. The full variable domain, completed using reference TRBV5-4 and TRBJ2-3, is ETGVTQSPTHLIKTRGQQVTLRCSSQSGHNTVSWYQQALGQGPQFIFQYYREEENGRGNFPPRFSGLQFPNYSSELNVNALELDDSALYLCASSETSGVDTQYFGPGTRLTVL.

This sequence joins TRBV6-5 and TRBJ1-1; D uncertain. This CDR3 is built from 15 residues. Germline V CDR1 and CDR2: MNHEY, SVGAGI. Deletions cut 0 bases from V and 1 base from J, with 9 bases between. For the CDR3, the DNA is TGTGCCAGCAGTTACTCTGCTCTAGGGAACACTGAAGCTTTCTTT. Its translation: CASSYSALGNTEAFF.

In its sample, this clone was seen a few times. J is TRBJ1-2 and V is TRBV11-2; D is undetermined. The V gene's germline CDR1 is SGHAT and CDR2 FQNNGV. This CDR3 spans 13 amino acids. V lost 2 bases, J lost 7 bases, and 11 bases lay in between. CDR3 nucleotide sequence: TGTGCCAGCAGCTTAAGTGGAAGAGTTGGCTACACCTTC. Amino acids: CASSLSGRVGYTF.

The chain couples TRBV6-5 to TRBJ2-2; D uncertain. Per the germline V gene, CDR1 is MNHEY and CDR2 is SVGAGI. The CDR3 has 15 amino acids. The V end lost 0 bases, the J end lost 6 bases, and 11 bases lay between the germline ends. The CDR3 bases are TGTGCCAGCAGTTACTCGAGAAGGGCTCCCGGGGAGCTGTTTTTT. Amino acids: CASSYSRRAPGELFF.

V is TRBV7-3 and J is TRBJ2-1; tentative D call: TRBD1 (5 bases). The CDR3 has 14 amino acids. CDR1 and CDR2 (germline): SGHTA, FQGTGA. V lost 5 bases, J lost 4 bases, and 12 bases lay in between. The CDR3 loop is CASSIDSGYNEQFF. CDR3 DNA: TGTGCCAGCAGCATAGACAGTGGGTACAATGAGCAGTTCTTC. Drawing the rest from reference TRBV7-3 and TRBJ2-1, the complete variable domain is GAGVSQTPSNKVTEKGKYVELRCDPISGHTALYWYRQSLGQGPEFLIYFQGTGAADDSGLPNDRFFAVRPEGSVSTLKIQRTERGDSAVYLCASSIDSGYNEQFFGPGTRLTVL.

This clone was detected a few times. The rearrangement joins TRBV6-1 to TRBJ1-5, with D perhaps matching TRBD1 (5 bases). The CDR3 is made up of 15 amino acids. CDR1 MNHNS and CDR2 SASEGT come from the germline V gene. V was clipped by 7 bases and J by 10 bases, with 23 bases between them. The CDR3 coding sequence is TGTGCCAGCACCGAGGGGTGGACGGGGAGTTTTCCCCAGCATTTT. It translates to CASTEGWTGSFPQHF.

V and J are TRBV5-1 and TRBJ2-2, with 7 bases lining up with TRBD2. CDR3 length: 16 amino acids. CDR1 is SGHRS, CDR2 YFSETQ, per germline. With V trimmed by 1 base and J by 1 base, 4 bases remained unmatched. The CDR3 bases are TGCGCCAGCAGCTTGATGGCGGGGGTGAACACCGGGGAGCTGTTTTTT. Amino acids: CASSLMAGVNTGELFF.

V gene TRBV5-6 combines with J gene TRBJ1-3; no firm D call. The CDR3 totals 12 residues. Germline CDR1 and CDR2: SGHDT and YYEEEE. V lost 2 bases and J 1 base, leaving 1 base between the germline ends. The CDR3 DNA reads TGTGCCAGCAGCTTATCTGGAAACACCATATATTTT. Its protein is CASSLSGNTIYF.